This T cell receptor (beta chain) was observed in a study of T cells after yellow fever vaccination. From the 5' RACE reads, TCRdb called clonotypes with MiXCR, one entry per CDR3 protein. The table has some 240,000 distinct CDR3 sequences, roughly 4.8% seen once. V shed 8 bases and J shed 1 base, with 13 bases lying between them. Germline-derived CDR1 and CDR2 are SGHTA and FQGTGA. This CDR3 has 14 amino acids. In this sample, this clonotype turned up many times. This receptor was obtained from a man between 18 and 35 years old who received the YFV17D yellow fever vaccine. V gene TRBV7-3 combines with J gene TRBJ2-3; no clear D gene. Sequences were derived from CD4+ T cells sorted from PBMCs, sampled on the day of the yellow fever booster vaccination. The CDR3 protein is CASGKGDGTDTQYF. The DNA of the CDR3 is TGTGCCAGCGGGAAGGGTGACGGCACAGATACGCAGTATTTT. The full variable domain, completed using reference TRBV7-3 and TRBJ2-3, is GAGVSQTPSNKVTEKGKYVELRCDPISGHTALYWYRQSLGQGPEFLIYFQGTGAADDSGLPNDRFFAVRPEGSVSTLKIQRTERGDSAVYLCASGKGDGTDTQYFGPGTRLTVL.